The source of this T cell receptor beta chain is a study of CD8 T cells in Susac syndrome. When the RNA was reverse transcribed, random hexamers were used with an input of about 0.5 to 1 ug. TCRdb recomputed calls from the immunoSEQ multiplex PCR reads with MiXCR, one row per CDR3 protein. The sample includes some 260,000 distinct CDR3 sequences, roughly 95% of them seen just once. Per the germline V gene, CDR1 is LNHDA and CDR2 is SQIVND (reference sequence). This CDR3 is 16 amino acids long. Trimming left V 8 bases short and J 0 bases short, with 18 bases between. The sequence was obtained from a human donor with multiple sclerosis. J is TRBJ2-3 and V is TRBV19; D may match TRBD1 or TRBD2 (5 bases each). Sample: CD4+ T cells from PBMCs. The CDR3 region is CASALTRDVSTDTQYF. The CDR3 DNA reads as TGTGCCAGTGCTCTCACTCGGGACGTTAGCACAGATACGCAGTATTTT.